This entry concerns a single T cell receptor (beta chain). Its target is unknown. Sample-barcoded 5' priming and a J-beta primer mix drove a second PCR of about 7 to 12 cycles. Unique molecular identifiers of 12 random nucleotides labeled each cDNA. MiXCR, applied by TCRdb to the 5' RACE reads, yields one record per CDR3 protein. The table shows approximately 1.5 million distinct CDR3 sequences, with roughly 43% occurring only once. Trimming removed 1 base from V and 5 bases from J; junction bases left unmatched: 6. The CDR3 runs to 15 residues. CDR1 SGHTA and CDR2 FQGTGA come from the germline V gene. The data originate from a study of blood T cells in healthy people across ages. Study results and caveats: Because donor CMV status was unknown, expanded clonotype changes were possibly confounded. PBMCs went unsorted, and a conclusive naive versus antigen-experienced comparison was therefore prevented.

They isolated at least 6 million PBMCs from each sample. The sequence was obtained from a woman aged 18-29 years in good health. The sample consisted of blood. V usage is TRBV7-3 and J usage is TRBJ2-7; 9 nucleotides line up with TRBD2. CDR3 in DNA: TGTGCCAGCAGCTTAATGGGACTAGCATCCGACGAGCAGTACTTC. The encoded protein is CASSLMGLASDEQYF.